This T cell receptor (beta chain) was identified in a study of identical twins. TCRdb ran MiXCR on the 5' RACE reads and lists one entry per CDR3 protein. The sample lists 500,000 to 600,000 distinct CDR3 sequences, approximately 22% occurring once. This clonotype was detected a few times. Every donor was a healthy Caucasian. V lost 3 bases and J lost 6; bases outside the gene matches: 10. CDR1 and CDR2 from the germline V gene are DFQATT and SNEGSKA (reference sequence). The CDR3 spans 15 residues. The sample also formed part of further work on T cells expressing NK-cell markers. Per that study: Eight donors were sequenced, seven testing HCMV-seropositive and one testing seronegative. A range of about 1.0-8% of CD8+ T cells consisted of dominant NKG2C+ clonotypes in several donors. A few donors showed these clonotypes also leading the CD3+CD56-NKG2C+ fraction.

The chain couples TRBV20-1 to TRBJ2-3; 9 nucleotides line up with TRBD2. Sequenced: CD4+ T cells sorted from blood. The clonotype originates from a woman younger than 30 in good health. This CDR3 reads CSARVAGGRLDTQYF. In nucleotides, the CDR3 is TGCAGTGCTAGGGTGGCGGGGGGGCGTTTGGATACGCAGTATTTT.